This T cell receptor (beta chain) appears in the sequencing data of a study of post-analysis software for immune sequencing data. General study points: A significant reduction in normalized Chao1 diversity was observed in multiple sclerosis patients versus controls. Included in a set of roughly five TRBV segments more frequent in patients than controls were TRBV5-6, TRBV5-1 and TRBV20-1. The authors found that F measure strongly co-clustered same-batch samples.

cDNA libraries of TCR beta carried unique molecular identifiers. MiXCR, applied by TCRdb to the PCR reads, yields one record per CDR3 protein. This sample carries about 500,000 distinct CDR3 sequences, less than 45% of them seen once, and the ten largest clones take about an eighth. This CDR3 has 13 residues. In germline, CDR1 is SGHTA, CDR2 FQGNSA. The V gene lost 5 bases and the J gene lost 2 bases, with 9 bases spanning the gap. As for this clonotype: The target antigen is unknown.

The receptor was derived from a girl between 5 and 17 years old with multiple sclerosis. The sample consisted of blood. The V call is TRBV7-2, the J call TRBJ2-5, with a tentative D call TRBD2 (6 bases). CDR3 nucleotide sequence: TGTGCCAGCAGCAAGGGACTGCAAGAGACCCAGTACTTC. Residues: CASSKGLQETQYF.